This T cell receptor beta chain emerged from a study of cytomegalovirus exposure and HLA in healthy donors. About this clone itself: Its antigen is not known.

In the PCR, 60 Vbeta and 13 Jbeta primers were used. The protocol was immunoSEQ multiplex PCR, while the TCRdb copy is restricted to in-frame clones and leaves out a portion. The sample has some 66,000 clones, around 80% seen once. Study-level findings and limits: A likely sequencing artifact accounted for one observed cluster of highly shared sequence variants. While the bulk of TCR sequences proved rare, some public TCRs turned up in many donors. It was assumed in the presence/absence analyses that sequencing depth was roughly uniform across donors.

The germline gives CDR1 SNHLY, CDR2 FYNNEI. Trimming took 4 bases from V and 0 from J; bases not matched to a gene: 8. This CDR3 spans 17 amino acids. The chain couples TRBV2 to TRBJ2-2; 7 nucleotides match TRBD1. The sequence was collected from a man aged 40-50 years in good health and CMV-seronegative. Sequenced sample: PBMCs. The CDR3 loop is CASSVNRGSTNTGELFF. For the CDR3, the DNA is TGTGCCAGCAGTGTTAACAGGGGATCCACGAACACCGGGGAGCTGTTTTTT. Filled out from reference TRBV2 and TRBJ2-2, the complete variable domain reads EPEVTQTPSHQVTQMGQEVILRCVPISNHLYFYWYRQILGQKVEFLVSFYNNEISEKSEIFDDQFSVERPDGSNFTLKIRSTKLEDSAMYFCASSVNRGSTNTGELFFGEGSRLTVL.